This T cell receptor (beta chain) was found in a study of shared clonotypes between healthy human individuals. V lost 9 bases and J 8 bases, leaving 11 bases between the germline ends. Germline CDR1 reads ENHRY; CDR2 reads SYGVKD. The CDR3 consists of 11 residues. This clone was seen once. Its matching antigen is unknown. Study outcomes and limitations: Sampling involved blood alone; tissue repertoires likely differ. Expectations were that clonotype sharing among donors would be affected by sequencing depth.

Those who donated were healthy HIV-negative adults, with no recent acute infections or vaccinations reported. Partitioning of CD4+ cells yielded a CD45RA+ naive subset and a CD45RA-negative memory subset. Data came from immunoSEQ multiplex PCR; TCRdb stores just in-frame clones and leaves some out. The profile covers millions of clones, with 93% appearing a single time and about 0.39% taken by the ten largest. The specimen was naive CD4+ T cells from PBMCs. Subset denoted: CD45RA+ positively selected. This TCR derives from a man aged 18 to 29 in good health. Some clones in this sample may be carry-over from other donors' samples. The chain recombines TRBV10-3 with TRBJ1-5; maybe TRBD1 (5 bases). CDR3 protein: CAIGVEEPQHF. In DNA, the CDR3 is TGTGCCATAGGGGTAGAAGAGCCCCAGCATTTT.